This T cell receptor beta chain was obtained from a study of PD-1 blockade in classical Hodgkin lymphoma. The CDR3 consists of 15 residues. With 0 bases clipped from V and 5 bases from J, the junction kept 5 bases outside the gene matches. Germline-derived CDR1 and CDR2 are MNHEY and SVGAGI. Sequencing was performed with immunoSEQ multiplex PCR; in TCRdb, only in-frame clones are kept and a portion is missing. The repertoire holds roughly 40,000 clones, with over 80% as singletons. The patients all showed relapse after autologous stem cell transplantation, while their brentuximab vedotin exposure varied.

Sequences were derived from peripheral blood mononuclear cells (PBMCs), sampled at baseline. V is TRBV6-5 and J is TRBJ2-3, with 7 bases fitting TRBD2. The source is a human donor with classical Hodgkin lymphoma. CDR3 nucleotide sequence: TGTGCCAGCAGTTACTCGTTACTAGCGAGAGATACGCAGTATTTT. It is translated as CASSYSLLARDTQYF.